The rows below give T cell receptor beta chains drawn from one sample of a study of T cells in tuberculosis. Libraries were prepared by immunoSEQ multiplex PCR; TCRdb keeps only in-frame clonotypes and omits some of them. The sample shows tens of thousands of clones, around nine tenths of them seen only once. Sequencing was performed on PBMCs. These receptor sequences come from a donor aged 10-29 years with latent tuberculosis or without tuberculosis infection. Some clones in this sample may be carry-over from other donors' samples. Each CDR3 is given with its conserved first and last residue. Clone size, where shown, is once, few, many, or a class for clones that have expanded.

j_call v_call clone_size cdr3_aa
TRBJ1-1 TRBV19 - CASSRDRYTEAFF
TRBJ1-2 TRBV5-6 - CASSLRQGVMGRIPYGYTF
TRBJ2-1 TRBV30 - CAWSVAGGMRNEQFF
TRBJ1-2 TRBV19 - CASSWGDYGYTF
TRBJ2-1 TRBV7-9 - CASDHQRDIASGEQFF
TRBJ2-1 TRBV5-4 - CASSSQGGGAFEQFF
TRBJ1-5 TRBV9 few CASSVAIGQPQHF
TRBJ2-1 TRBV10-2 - CASSLAGENEQFF
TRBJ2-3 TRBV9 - CASSVIAEGTDTQYF
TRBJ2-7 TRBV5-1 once CASSQTSGSFPYEQYF
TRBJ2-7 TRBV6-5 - CASSYSRLAAYEQYF
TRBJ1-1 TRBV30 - CAWSAWRGGRNTEAFF
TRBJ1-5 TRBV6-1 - CASSEVGYRGYQPQHF
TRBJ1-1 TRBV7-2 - CASSLARANTEAFF
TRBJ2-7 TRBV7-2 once CASSLVWAGGRYEQYF
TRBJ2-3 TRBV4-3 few CASSQDSTSGLQYF
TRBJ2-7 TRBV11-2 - CASSLDRDRQGVYEQYF
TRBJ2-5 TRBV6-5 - CASSSTAYQETQYF
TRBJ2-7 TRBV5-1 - CASSFDRPYEQYF
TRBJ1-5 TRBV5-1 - CASSYRWRYNQPQHF
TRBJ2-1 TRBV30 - CARRDRGSYNEQFF
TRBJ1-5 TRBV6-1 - CASSEAGGSYQPQHF
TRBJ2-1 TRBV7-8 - CASSPRTPGGDEQFF
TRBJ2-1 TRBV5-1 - CASSLSGEQFF
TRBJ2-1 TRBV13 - CASSFGRGRYNEQFF
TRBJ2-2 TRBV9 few CASSVGGRVANTGELFF
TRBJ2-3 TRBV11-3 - CASSLTSSTDTQYF
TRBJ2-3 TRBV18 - CASSPGTSTDTQYF
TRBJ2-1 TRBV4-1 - CASKQVQAGGRSYNEQFF